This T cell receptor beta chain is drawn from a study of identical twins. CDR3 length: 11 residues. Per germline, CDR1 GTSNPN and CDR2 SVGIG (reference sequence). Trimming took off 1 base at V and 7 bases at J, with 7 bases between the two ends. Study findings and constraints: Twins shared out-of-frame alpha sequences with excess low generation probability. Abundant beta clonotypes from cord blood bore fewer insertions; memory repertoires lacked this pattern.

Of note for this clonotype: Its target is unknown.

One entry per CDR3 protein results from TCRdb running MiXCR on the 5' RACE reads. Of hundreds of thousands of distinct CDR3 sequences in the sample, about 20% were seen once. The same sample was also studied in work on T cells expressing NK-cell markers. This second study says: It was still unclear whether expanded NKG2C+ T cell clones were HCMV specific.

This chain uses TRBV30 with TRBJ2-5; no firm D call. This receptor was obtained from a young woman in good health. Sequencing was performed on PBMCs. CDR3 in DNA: TGTGCCTGGAGTGGATCGGTGACCCAGTACTTC. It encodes CAWSGSVTQYF.